The sequence of this T cell receptor beta chain was determined in a study of blood T cell repertoires in COVID-19. Study-level background: PBMCs, B-cell-depleted T cells, or T cells provided the cDNA or gDNA that made up the material.

Authors' processing steps: By means of reference gene primer amplification, nucleated cell counts were estimated. TCRdb's copy holds only in-frame clones and misses some; the assay was immunoSEQ multiplex PCR. The V and J calls and clone size come from that table; D and trimming were worked out from the DNA. The data hold over 200,000 clones, with roughly 91% observed a single time. The CDR3 spans 16 residues. Deletions cut 5 bases from V and 1 base from J, with 15 bases between. Germline V gives CDR1 MDHEN, CDR2 SYDVKM. This clone was observed once. The chain couples TRBV28 to TRBJ1-5; tentative D call: TRBD1 (5 bases). Source material: PBMCs or T cells enriched from blood (not recorded which). The receptor's source is a woman aged 25 to 39 with acute COVID-19. The CDR3 coding sequence is TGTGCCAGCAGTCTCGGTGTAGGGGTAAGCAATCAGCCCCAGCATTTT. Protein sequence: CASSLGVGVSNQPQHF.